This T cell receptor (beta chain) appears in the sequencing data of a study of T-cell memory formation after mild COVID-19. Looking at the study overall: Among the donors, TCR clusters were largely specific to each donor.

Study conclusions and caveats: Of the contracting clones, CD4+ ones lay mainly in CM and EM, and CD8+ ones in EMRA. Detection of some responders pre-infection suggested pre-existing cross-reactive memory T cells participated.

In regard to this clonotype: Its specificity is unknown.

TCRdb reprocessed the 5' RACE reads with MiXCR, giving one entry per CDR3 protein. The table lists about 340,000 distinct CDR3 sequences, over 10% of them singletons. The CDR3 covers 17 residues. CDR1 is MGHRA and CDR2 is YSYEKL in the germline V gene. The V and J ends lost 1 base and 2 bases respectively, with 17 bases between them. The chain couples TRBV4-1 to TRBJ1-2, with D possibly matching TRBD1 (5 bases). The material sequenced was PBMCs or a T cell subset sorted from them (not recorded which). The source is a man in his late teens or twenties who had mild COVID-19 (a few samples of this study predate the infection). Cell type and time point are not known. CDR3 sequence (DNA): TGCGCCAGCAGCCAAGTCCCCCCCCGACAGCCGAACTATGGCTACACCTTC. It yields the protein CASSQVPPRQPNYGYTF.